This T cell receptor (beta chain) was profiled in a study of blood T cell repertoires in COVID-19 (dated by TCRdb to 2020 to 2021). With respect to the entire study: Samples covering the acute and convalescent phases of COVID-19 were provided by collaborators in the United States, Italy and Spain. Samples came from the ongoing ImmuneRACE study (first 160 participants) plus 1,254 subjects from 6 global collaborators. Nearly every sample came with metadata listing a de-identified subject ID, COVID-19 status, age in years and sex. The prospective study material was composed of cDNA or gDNA derived from T cells, B-cell-depleted T cells, or PBMCs. The dataset comprised deeply sampled blood TCRbeta repertoires from subjects exposed to, actively infected with, or recovered from COVID-19. HLA class I and class II types, where available, came from metadata supplied by the sample provider rather than from assay-based typing. A freely available public database, intended as a resource for researchers studying the immune response to SARS-CoV-2, is where the repertoires were released. Beyond this particular receptor, the publication reports: How much clinical and demographic metadata was included differed by source and by participant, and the metadata was provided uncurated.

The collaborating institutions used their own protocols to collect whole blood in K2EDTA tubes. Collaborator samples were shipped for TCRbeta analysis as frozen whole blood, isolated PBMCs, or DNA extracted from either sample type. Concerning this clone itself: Its antigen remains undetermined. No qualities accompany the bases; no much larger clone lies one base away.

TCRbeta CDR3 regions were amplified from genomic DNA using the immunoSEQ Assay, a bias-controlled multiplex PCR. Processing in the source paper ran as follows. Nucleated cell counts per sample were estimated from amplification of reference gene primers within the assay. To quantify the absolute abundance of each unique TCRbeta CDR3 rearrangement, sequence reads were collapsed and filtered. Productive Simpson clonality was computed per sample as the square root of Simpson's diversity index over productive rearrangements. TCRdb provides this immuneACCESS table in a form limited to in-frame rearrangements. Some clones are lacking; in checked studies, under half of them reflect an unresolved V gene, and why the rest are absent is not known. Clone size and the V and J calls come from that table; the DNA yielded D and trimming. The sample yields tens of thousands of clones; around 86% were counted once. The ten biggest clones cover more than 8% of the sample.

Material: peripheral blood. This sequence originates from a man between 25 and 39 years old with acute or convalescent COVID-19.

Here the CDR3 is given as CASSFPGLAGGPVAGELFF. The bases are TGTGCCAGCAGTTTCCCCGGACTAGCGGGAGGGCCGGTCGCCGGGGAGCTGTTTTTT. The V and J segments used are TRBV28 and TRBJ2-2; 15 bases in the middle match TRBD2. Including the terminal cysteine and phenylalanine, the CDR3 comprises 19 residues. CDR3 DNA is the only sequence kept; it has 57 bases, read in frame from the first base. CDR1 and CDR2 are read off the germline V gene as MDHEN and SYDVKM. V trim: 3 bases; J trim: 6 bases; unmatched bases: 11.